There are a few counts of the clone carrying this TCR delta chain. Germline CDR1 and CDR2: GEAIGNYY and EKD. The CDR3 is 19 residues long. After removal of 4 bases from V and 1 base from J, the junction contained 8 bases not matched to a gene. The sample is drawn from a study of gamma-delta chains in newborns, infants, children. Overall study: Polyclonal expansion of innate γδ T cells after birth follows microbial exposure.

TCRdb called clones anew from the reads with CATT. The sample holds just under 9,500 delta-chain clones; approximately 22% are singletons and the top ten take approximately 4%. The chain is built from TRDV2 and TRDJ3, with 11 bases aligning to TRDD3. This TCR derives from a child who was a newborn, infant or young child, either healthy, febrile or measles-vaccinated (not recorded which). Material: blood. DNA for the CDR3: TGTGCCTGTGATACTACTGGGGGATATAGTTCCTGGGACACCCGACAGATGTTTTTC. It translates to CACDTTGGYSSWDTRQMFF.